This T cell receptor beta chain came from a study of T cell responses to AZD1222 COVID-19 vaccine. The study, taken as a whole, reports: Within unmutated variant regions lay the reported targets of nearly half of spike-specific TCRs. In a largely white British group with more females than males, clonal diversity was possibly underestimated. Seropositive at baseline were only a handful of AZD1222 recipients.

Whether given at about 4 or about 12 weeks, second doses were pooled. TCRdb's copy holds only in-frame clones and misses some; the assay was immunoSEQ multiplex PCR. In the table there are some 79,000 clones, 80% of which are singletons. Germline CDR1 is SGHTA and CDR2 is FQGNSA. The trim removed 1 base at V and 3 bases at J, leaving 1 base unmatched. The CDR3 consists of 15 residues. As concerns this clone: What it binds is not known.

The source is an adult who received the AZD1222 COVID-19 vaccine. The specimen was peripheral blood, collected 28 days after the second AZD1222 dose. This rearrangement joins TRBV7-2 to TRBJ2-1; 9 bases fit TRBD2. CDR3 nucleotide sequence: TGTGCCAGCAGCTTAGTAGCGGGAGACTACAATGAGCAGTTCTTC. Protein: CASSLVAGDYNEQFF.